A single T cell receptor (beta chain) is shown here with its context. Its target is unknown. This sample was included in a study of Ad26.COV2.S vaccination and SARS-CoV-2 variants. The wider study: In the study, Ad26.COV2.S was injected intramuscularly once, or twice 56 days apart.

From germline, CDR1 is SGHDN and CDR2 FVKESK. The CDR3 runs to 18 residues. V gave up 3 bases and J gave up 1 base, with 18 bases separating them. Study findings and constraints: Substantial response breadth was reportedly seen for spike-specific CD8+ and CD4+ T cells after vaccination.

Profiling relied on immunoSEQ multiplex PCR, and the TCRdb table lists in-frame clones only, not all of them. Among hundreds of thousands of clones listed, 83% were seen once. Treatment reported: about 20 received Ad26.COV2.S at low or high dose, single or two shots; about 5 received placebo; per-sample allocation not given. Samples analyzed were those drawn on day 63 after the first vaccine or placebo injection. Participants' vaccine, an Ad26 vector, delivered Wuhan-strain SARS-CoV-2 spike. The clonotype was recovered from a person aged 18-60 years who received the Ad26.COV2.S COVID-19 vaccine or a placebo. The rearrangement uses TRBV14 and TRBJ2-2; TRBD2 is a possible D gene (6 bases). The sequencing used peripheral blood, collected in a trial of Ad26.COV2.S vaccine versus placebo. The CDR3 loop reads CASSQYGSSDLNTGELFF. For the CDR3, the DNA is TGTGCCAGCAGCCAGTATGGTTCTAGCGACTTGAACACCGGGGAGCTGTTTTTT.